The 19 T cell receptor beta chains given below trace back to one sample, sequenced in a study of patients and donors after allogeneic stem cell transplantation. TCRdb analysed the RT-PCR reads with MiXCR anew, one entry per CDR3 protein. The sample lists 900,000 to 1,000,000 distinct CDR3 sequences; around 17% were seen once. Sequencing used blood, either unsorted or a sorted T cell fraction (not recorded which). These receptors were obtained from a human donor who was either an allogeneic HSCT recipient or a stem cell or donor lymphocyte infusion donor (not recorded which). It is not recorded whose cells these are; they may come from a transplant donor.

V gene TRBV5-1 combines with J gene TRBJ1-4, with 7 bases lining up with TRBD1. The germline V gene has CDR1 SGHRS and CDR2 YFSETQ. The ends lost 3 bases at V and 3 bases at J; junction bases unmatched: 11. The CDR3 is 17 residues long. CDR3 DNA sequence: TGCGCCAGCAGCTGGAGGACAGGCGGCGACGCTAATGAAAAACTGTTTTTT. Its translation is CASSWRTGGDANEKLFF.

This clonotype has more than one count but fewer than ten. This chain uses TRBV29-1 with TRBJ1-4, with 8 nucleotides matching TRBD1. The CDR3 runs to 13 residues. Per germline, CDR1 SQVTM and CDR2 ANQGSEA. V gave up 6 bases and J gave up 6 bases; unmatched junction bases: 6. The chain's CDR3 is CSVRTGSYEKLFF. The CDR3 DNA reads TGCAGCGTCCGGACAGGGTCGTATGAAAAACTGTTTTTT.

The rearrangement uses TRBV11-3 and TRBJ1-2, with D unclear. Trimming left V 4 bases short and J 1 base short, with 19 bases between. The V gene's germline CDR1 is SGHNT and CDR2 YENEEA. The CDR3 consists of 17 residues. DNA for the CDR3: TGTGCCAGCAGCTCCCGGGATCCCATAGGACTTAACTATGGCTACACCTTC. It translates to CASSSRDPIGLNYGYTF. Drawing the rest from reference TRBV11-3 and TRBJ1-2, the complete variable domain is EAGVVQSPRYKIIEKKQPVAFWCNPISGHNTLYWYLQNLGQGPELLIRYENEEAVDDSQLPKDRFSAERLKGVDSTLKIQPAELGDSAVYLCASSSRDPIGLNYGYTFGSGTRLTVV.

This clonotype has only a few counts. The V call is TRBV6-2 or TRBV6-3, the J call TRBJ1-5, with no clear D. CDR3 length: 14 amino acids. Germline V gene lookup returns CDR1 MNHEY and CDR2 SVGEGT. Trimming took off 6 bases at V and 3 bases at J, with 12 bases between the two ends. The DNA of the CDR3 is TGTGCCAGCAGCATTACAGAGTTCAATCAGCCCCAGCATTTT. Its translation is CASSITEFNQPQHF.

The J gene is TRBJ2-5, the V gene TRBV2; 8 bases fit TRBD1. CDR3 length: 14 amino acids. Germline V gene sequence: CDR1 SNHLY, CDR2 FYNNEI. The V segment lost 9 bases and the J segment 1 base; nucleotides outside the gene matches: 7. CDR3 in DNA: TGTGCCAGTAATACACAGGGGGGCCAAGAGACCCAGTACTTC. Its translation: CASNTQGGQETQYF. Full variable domain (remainder filled in from reference TRBV2 and TRBJ2-5): EPEVTQTPSHQVTQMGQEVILRCVPISNHLYFYWYRQILGQKVEFLVSFYNNEISEKSEIFDDQFSVERPDGSNFTLKIRSTKLEDSAMYFCASNTQGGQETQYFGPGTRLLVL.

This clonotype has more than one count but fewer than ten. V gene TRBV4-2 combines with J gene TRBJ1-3; the match to TRBD1 covers 8 bases. V shed 4 bases, J shed 1 base, and the junction held 6 bases outside the gene matches. The germline CDR1 and CDR2 sequences are LGHNA and YNFKEQ. The CDR3 is made up of 16 amino acids. The CDR3 nucleotides read TGTGCCAGCAGCCGAGACGACAGGGGATCTGGAAACACCATATATTTT. It translates to CASSRDDRGSGNTIYF.

This clonotype showed up just a few times. The chain joins TRBV27 to TRBJ2-1; D is ambiguous. V lost 8 bases, J lost 7 bases, and 12 bases lay in between. Germline CDR1 MNHEY, CDR2 SMNVEV (reference sequence). The CDR3 is 12 amino acids. CDR3 sequence: CASGIRGNEQFF. CDR3 sequence (DNA): TGTGCCAGCGGTATCCGAGGTAATGAGCAGTTCTTC.

This clonotype showed up just once. The rearrangement links TRBV6-1 to TRBJ2-7; 10 nucleotides line up with TRBD1. J was trimmed by 2 bases and V by 6 bases; bases with no gene match: 4. This CDR3 spans 14 amino acids. From germline, CDR1 is MNHNS and CDR2 SASEGT. The CDR3 loop reads CASREDRGTYEQYF. The CDR3 DNA sequence: TGTGCCAGCAGGGAGGACAGGGGGACCTACGAGCAGTACTTC.

The V and J genes are TRBV29-1 and TRBJ2-5, with D tentatively TRBD1 (5 bases). This CDR3 region has 12 residues. The V gene lost 3 bases and the J gene lost 5 bases, with 10 bases spanning the gap. Germline V gives CDR1 SQVTM, CDR2 ANQGSEA. The CDR3 nucleotides read TGCAGCGTTGACAGGGTGGGGGAGACCCAGTACTTC. Residues: CSVDRVGETQYF.

This clonotype occurred a few times. The chain employs TRBV20-1 and TRBJ2-7, with a weak D call TRBD1 (5 bases). V was shortened by 2 bases and J by 2 bases, with 13 bases between the two germline ends. There are 14 residues in the CDR3. Germline CDR1 and CDR2: DFQATT and SNEGSKA (reference sequence). CDR3 DNA: TGCAGTGCTAGACCGCCAGGGCGCCCCTACGAGCAGTACTTC. Encoded protein: CSARPPGRPYEQYF.

This clonotype turned up a few times. The V and J genes are TRBV11-2 and TRBJ2-7, with D possibly TRBD2 on 6 matching bases. V lost 0 bases, J lost 3 bases, and 12 bases lay in between. CDR3 length: 15 residues. Germline CDR1 reads SGHAT; CDR2 reads FQNNGV. The CDR3 coding sequence is TGTGCCAGCAGCTTAGAAAGGTGGACTAACTACGAGCAGTACTTC. Its translation: CASSLERWTNYEQYF.

This rearrangement joins TRBV7-9 to TRBJ2-5, with 8 bases lining up with TRBD1. The germline CDR1 and CDR2 sequences are SEHNR and FQNEAQ (reference sequence). This CDR3 spans 12 amino acids. V gave up 11 bases and J gave up 5 bases; unmatched junction bases: 7. The DNA for the CDR3 is TGTGCCGGAGGGACAGGATCGGAGACCCAGTACTTC. Amino acids: CAGGTGSETQYF. Based on the CDR3 plus reference TRBV7-9 and TRBJ2-5, the full variable domain is DTGVSQNPRHKITKRGQNVTFRCDPISEHNRLYWYRQTLGQGPEFLTYFQNEAQLEKSRLLSDRFSAERPKGSFSTLEIQRTEQGDSAMYLCAGGTGSETQYFGPGTRLLVL.

This clonotype was counted only a few times. The gene calls are TRBV6-5 and TRBJ2-7; D may correspond to TRBD1 or TRBD2 (5 bases each). V was pared by 0 bases and J by 5 bases, with 14 bases between. Germline V gene sequence: CDR1 MNHEY, CDR2 SVGAGI. CDR3 length: 15 residues. The CDR3 nucleotides are TGTGCCAGCAGTTACTCGTGGGGGACCAAACACGAGCAGTACTTC. It codes for CASSYSWGTKHEQYF.

The chain combines TRBV12-3 or TRBV12-4 with TRBJ2-7; TRBD2 matches 11 bases. Losses at the gene ends were 3 bases for V and 4 bases for J; bases not matched to a gene: 11. CDR3 length equals 17 residues. The CDR3 sequence is CASSLTSGDVLIYEQYF. The CDR3, as DNA: TGTGCCAGCAGTTTGACTAGCGGGGACGTGTTGATTTACGAGCAGTACTTC.

CDR3: CATSQRNSYEQYF. The CDR3, as DNA: TGTGCCACCAGCCAAAGAAACAGCTACGAGCAGTACTTC. The V gene is TRBV24-1, the J gene TRBJ2-7; D gene ambiguous. Per germline, CDR1 KGHDR and CDR2 SFDVKD. V was shortened by 7 bases and J by 3 bases, with 12 bases between the two germline ends. This CDR3 region has 13 residues.

This clonotype was seen a handful of times. The gene calls are TRBV5-1 and TRBJ2-7; possibly TRBD2 for D (6 bases). The CDR3 has 14 amino acids. The germline V gene has CDR1 SGHRS and CDR2 YFSETQ. Trimming took 5 bases from V and 4 from J, leaving 16 bases between them. CDR3 amino acids: CASRASGQTYEQYF. In nucleotides, the CDR3 is TGCGCCAGCAGGGCAAGCGGGCAGACATACGAGCAGTACTTC.

In this sample, this clonotype turned up many times. This chain connects TRBV5-1 to TRBJ1-4; tentatively, D is TRBD1 (5 bases). V was cut by 4 bases and J by 5 bases, with 18 bases left in between. The CDR3 is 16 residues long. Germline V gives CDR1 SGHRS, CDR2 YFSETQ. The CDR3 DNA is TGCGCCAGCAGCCCCCGTCGAACAGGCGACAATGAAAAACTGTTTTTT. Translation gives CASSPRRTGDNEKLFF. Using reference TRBV5-1 and TRBJ1-4 for the parts outside the CDR3, the full variable domain is KAGVTQTPRYLIKTRGQQVTLSCSPISGHRSVSWYQQTPGQGLQFLFEYFSETQRNKGNFPGRFSGRQFSNSRSEMNVSTLELGDSALYLCASSPRRTGDNEKLFFGSGTQLSVL.

The chain is built from TRBV6-1 and TRBJ1-2, with D perhaps TRBD1 (6 bases). Germline CDR1 is MNHNS and CDR2 is SASEGT. The ends were cut back, 6 bases at V and 6 bases at J, with 20 bases in the middle. The CDR3 contains 15 residues. The CDR3 here is CASREGQGLRDGYTF. The DNA of the CDR3 is TGTGCCAGCAGAGAGGGGCAGGGGTTGAGGGATGGCTACACCTTC.

This clonotype showed up just a few times. The chain couples TRBV7-2 to TRBJ1-3, with D unresolved. This CDR3 is 16 amino acids long. V lost 0 bases and J 0 bases, leaving 9 bases between the germline ends. Germline V CDR1 and CDR2: SGHTA, FQGNSA. The CDR3 DNA sequence: TGTGCCAGCAGCTTAGCGAGCCCTGACTCTGGAAACACCATATATTTT. This codes for CASSLASPDSGNTIYF. The full variable domain, completed using reference TRBV7-2 and TRBJ1-3, is GAGVSQSPSNKVTEKGKDVELRCDPISGHTALYWYRQSLGQGLEFLIYFQGNSAPDKSGLPSDRFSAERTGGSVSTLTIQRTQQEDSAVYLCASSLASPDSGNTIYFGEGSWLTVV.